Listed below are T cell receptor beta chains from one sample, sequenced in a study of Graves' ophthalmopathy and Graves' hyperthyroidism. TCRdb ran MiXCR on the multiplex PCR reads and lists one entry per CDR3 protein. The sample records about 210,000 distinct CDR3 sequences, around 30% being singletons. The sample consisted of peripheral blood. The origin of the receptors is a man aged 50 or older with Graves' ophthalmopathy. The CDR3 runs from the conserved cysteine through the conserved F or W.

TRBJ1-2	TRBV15	CATSRVGGEDYGYTF
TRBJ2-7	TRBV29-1	CSVGGQPTYEQYF
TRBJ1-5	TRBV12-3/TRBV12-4	CASTRNSNQPQHF
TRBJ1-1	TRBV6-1	CASREPQGARTEAFF
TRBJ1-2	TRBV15	CATSRDAETGEDYGYTF
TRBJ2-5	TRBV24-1	CATSDPGQEETQYF
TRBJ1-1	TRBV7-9	CASSSYRGGQRTEAFF
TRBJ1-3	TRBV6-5	CASSYSTAGTIYF
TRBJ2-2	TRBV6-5	CASSYSQVGELFF
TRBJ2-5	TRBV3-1	CASSQVGRETQYF
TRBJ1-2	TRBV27	CASSLVQGGSRGYTF
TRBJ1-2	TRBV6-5	CASRWGSTNYGYTF